A selection of T cell receptor beta chains follows, all from one sample in a study of vaccination effects on CD4 cells after COVID-19. Their antigen targets remain unknown. Assay used: immunoSEQ multiplex PCR; TCRdb lists only in-frame clones, some missing. The profile shows about 54,000 clones, around 68% of them singletons. The specimen was CD4+ T cells from PBMCs cultured with SARS-CoV-2 spike peptides, collected before COVID-19 vaccination. These TCRs come from a human donor who received a COVID-19 vaccine. Both conserved end residues are part of each CDR3. A D gene is named only where the DNA matches it firmly. Size values are once, few and many counts, or a class for expanded clones, and some rows have none.

D gene | clone size | J gene | V gene | CDR3 DNA | CDR3 protein
- | - | TRBJ2-6 | TRBV28 | TGTGCCAGCAGTTCTCCGGGTGGGGCCAACGTCCTGACTTTC | CASSSPGGANVLTF
- | - | TRBJ1-2 | TRBV5-1 | TGCGCCAGCAGCACGGAGAATTCCCCCACTATAGGCTACACCTTC | CASSTENSPTIGYTF
TRBD1 | - | TRBJ1-5 | TRBV4-3 | TGCGCCAGCAGCCAAGGGGCAGGGGGTGGGCAGCCCCAGCATTTT | CASSQGAGGGQPQHF
TRBD2 | - | TRBJ2-3 | TRBV4-1 | TGCGCCAGCAGCCAAGAGGGGACTATTAGCACAGATACGCAGTATTTT | CASSQEGTISTDTQYF
- | - | TRBJ1-1 | TRBV19 | TGTGCCAGTAGTATGCGGGTGGCTGAAGCTTTCTTT | CASSMRVAEAFF
- | - | TRBJ2-7 | TRBV5-6 | TGTGCCAGCAGCTCCTTTGGGCTGGCCTCCTACGAGCAGTACTTC | CASSSFGLASYEQYF
- | - | TRBJ1-4 | TRBV6-5 | TGTGCCAGCAGTTACTCCGGGGGGAAATGGGAAAAACTGTTTTTT | CASSYSGGKWEKLFF
- | - | TRBJ2-7 | TRBV6-2/TRBV6-3 | TGTGCCAGCAGTTACTCGCTCGGGTCGTCCTACGAGCAGTACTTC | CASSYSLGSSYEQYF
TRBD2 | few | TRBJ2-1 | TRBV2 | TGTGCCAGCAGCCCTACCGGGAGGATCGTCTTGAGTGAGCAGTTCTTC | CASSPTGRIVLSEQFF
- | once | TRBJ1-4 | TRBV7-9 | TGTGCCAGCACTACGACGAAAGGGGCCGTTAATGAAAAACTGTTTTTT | CASTTTKGAVNEKLFF
TRBD2 | - | TRBJ2-6 | TRBV3-1/TRBV3-2 | TGTGCCAGCAGCCAGGCCAGCGGGAGGTCTGGGGCCAACGTCCTGACTTTC | CASSQASGRSGANVLTF
TRBD2 | - | TRBJ2-1 | TRBV7-9 | TGTGCCAGCAGCTCCCGCGTTAAGGCCGGGGGGGTGTACAATGAGCAGTTCTTC | CASSSRVKAGGVYNEQFF
- | - | TRBJ1-1 | TRBV7-2 | TGTGCCAGCAGCCTCCCCCAGGGAGGGGGGACTGAAGCTTTCTTT | CASSLPQGGGTEAFF
- | - | TRBJ1-5 | TRBV7-2 | TGTGCCAGCAGCACCCGCGACAGGAGCAATCAGCCCCAGCATTTT | CASSTRDRSNQPQHF
TRBD2 | - | TRBJ2-1 | TRBV6-5 | TGTGCCACCAAAGAGGGACTAGCGGGGAATGAGCAGTTCTTC | CATKEGLAGNEQFF
TRBD1 | - | TRBJ1-5 | TRBV18 | TGTGCCAGCTCACCAGACTACAGGGGGGCCGATCAGCCCCAGCATTTT | CASSPDYRGADQPQHF
- | - | TRBJ1-2 | TRBV28 | TGTGCCAGCAGTCCCCTGACAGGACTTAAGGGCTACACCTTC | CASSPLTGLKGYTF
TRBD2 | - | TRBJ2-7 | TRBV13 | TGTGCCAGCAGCTCTAGCGGGGGGTATGGACTGTACGAGCAGTACTTC | CASSSSGGYGLYEQYF
- | - | TRBJ1-3 | TRBV14 | TGTGCCAGCAGCCAAGTTCGGACAGTCAAGACCCCGGGAAACACCATATATTTT | CASSQVRTVKTPGNTIYF
TRBD1 | - | TRBJ2-7 | TRBV27 | TGTGCCAGCTCTCGGACAGGAACCTACGAGCAGTACTTC | CASSRTGTYEQYF
- | - | TRBJ2-7 | TRBV23-1 | TGCGCCAGCAGTCAATTTCGGAGGGACAGAAACGAGCAGTACTTC | CASSQFRRDRNEQYF
TRBD2 | - | TRBJ2-1 | TRBV5-5 | TGTGCCAGCAGCTTCGGCGGGGGGTCCTACAATGAGCAGTTCTTC | CASSFGGGSYNEQFF
- | - | TRBJ1-2 | TRBV5-1 | TGCGCCAGCAGCTTAGAGGGCCTGGCTGGCTACACCTTC | CASSLEGLAGYTF
- | - | TRBJ1-3 | TRBV3-1/TRBV3-2 | TGTGCCAGCAGCCAAGACAATGGGGGGAACACCATATATTTT | CASSQDNGGNTIYF
- | once | TRBJ1-1 | TRBV3-1/TRBV3-2 | TGTGCCAGCAGCCAAGGCACGAACACTGAAGCTTTCTTT | CASSQGTNTEAFF
TRBD2 | - | TRBJ2-5 | TRBV5-1 | TGCGCCAGCAGCTTGGAGCGGGGCCCCCAAGAGACCCAGTACTTC | CASSLERGPQETQYF
- | many | TRBJ1-6 | TRBV6-2/TRBV6-3 | TGTGCCAGCAGTTATGGGACGGGGAATTCACCCCTCCACTTT | CASSYGTGNSPLHF
- | - | TRBJ2-1 | TRBV5-8 | TGTGCCAGCAGCTTGGCCGGGTGGCAGGGGGGAAATGAGCAGTTCTTC | CASSLAGWQGGNEQFF
- | - | TRBJ1-5 | TRBV29-1 | TGCAGCGCCCGACAGGCACGAGGGGATTTT | CSARQARGDF
- | - | TRBJ1-3 | TRBV5-6 | TGTGCCAGCAGCTTCGGGACGGCCTCTGGAAACACCATATATTTT | CASSFGTASGNTIYF
- | - | TRBJ1-2 | TRBV5-5 | TGTGCCAGCAGCAACAGTGGTGCCTATGGCTACACCTTC | CASSNSGAYGYTF
- | few | TRBJ2-5 | TRBV19 | TGTGCCAGTAGTATAGGGGGGACTCCCAAACGGGAGACCCAGTACTTC | CASSIGGTPKRETQYF
- | - | TRBJ1-5 | TRBV28 | TGTGCCAGCAGTTTAACGGCAGGGCATCAGCCCCAGCATTTT | CASSLTAGHQPQHF
- | - | TRBJ2-6 | TRBV3-1/TRBV3-2 | TGTGCCAGCAGCCCAGGGGTGGGCGGGGCCAACGTCCTGACTTTC | CASSPGVGGANVLTF
- | - | TRBJ2-1 | TRBV12-3/TRBV12-4 | TGTGCCAGCAGTTCATTAGGGAACAATGAGCAGTTCTTC | CASSSLGNNEQFF
- | - | TRBJ1-1 | TRBV5-6 | TGTGCCAGCAGCTTGGAAATAGGGATCGGGAACACTGAAGCTTTCTTT | CASSLEIGIGNTEAFF
- | - | TRBJ2-7 | TRBV6-6 | TGTGCCAGCACCCGGACACTCGGTACCTACGAGCAGTACTTC | CASTRTLGTYEQYF
- | - | TRBJ1-2 | TRBV4-2 | TGTGCCAGCAGCCAGCCAGGGCGTGGCTACACCTTC | CASSQPGRGYTF
- | - | TRBJ2-1 | TRBV2 | TGTGCCAGCAGGCTCCCGGGAACGCCGGGGAATGAGCAGTTCTTC | CASRLPGTPGNEQFF
- | - | TRBJ1-1 | TRBV6-5 | TGTGCCAGCAGTCAGGCCGGGGGGAACACTGAAGCTTTCTTT | CASSQAGGNTEAFF
TRBD1 | once | TRBJ2-1 | TRBV19 | TGTGCCAGTAGTATGTCCAGGGGGTATGGTGAGCAGTTCTTC | CASSMSRGYGEQFF
- | - | TRBJ2-5 | TRBV5-5 | TGTGCCAGCAGCCGAGGACGGACACAAGAGACCCAGTACTTC | CASSRGRTQETQYF
TRBD2 | - | TRBJ2-5 | TRBV7-7 | TGTGCTAGCAGCCCCCACTTGGGGGGGCAAGAGACCCAGTACTTC | CASSPHLGGQETQYF
- | - | TRBJ1-2 | TRBV7-2 | TGTGCCAGCAGCTTAGCGCCGGAGTGGAGCTACACCTTC | CASSLAPEWSYTF
TRBD2 | - | TRBJ2-3 | TRBV30 | TGTGCCTGGAGTCGACTAGCGGCCACAGATACGCAGTATTTT | CAWSRLAATDTQYF
TRBD1 | - | TRBJ1-6 | TRBV4-1 | TGCGCCAGTACGGTTTCAGGGGGGTATAATTCACCCCTCCACTTT | CASTVSGGYNSPLHF